Below are 4 T cell receptor beta chains sequenced from a single sample in a study of OX40 agonist ivuxolimab in advanced cancers. The repertoire was sequenced with immunoSEQ multiplex PCR; TCRdb's copy has only in-frame clones and lacks some. This table has some 100,000 clones, around 84% appearing once. Material: CD4+ or CD8+ T cells sorted from blood, obtained in a trial of the OX40 agonist ivuxolimab. These TCRs come from an adult with an advanced solid tumor such as melanoma, head and neck, liver or kidney cancer.

The V and J genes are TRBV6-6 and TRBJ1-4; tentative D call: TRBD1 (6 bases). Between the trimmed V and J ends, which lost 5 bases and 6 bases, there was a span of 10 bases. Germline V CDR1 and CDR2: MNHNY, SVGAGI (reference sequence). CDR3 size: 13 residues. CDR3 sequence (DNA): TGTGCCAGCAGTCAGGGGAGGGATGAAAAACTGTTTTTT. It encodes CASSQGRDEKLFF.

The rearrangement uses TRBV5-4 and TRBJ1-4; TRBD1 is a possible D gene (6 bases). Between the trimmed V and J ends, which lost 5 bases and 8 bases, there was a span of 19 bases. CDR3 length: 15 amino acids. Germline V lookup: CDR1 SGHNT, CDR2 YYREEE (reference sequence). CDR3 bases: TGTGCCAGCAGTAGTCAGGGGATCTCGAAGGAAAAACTGTTTTTT. Its protein is CASSSQGISKEKLFF.

The chain carries TRBV2 and TRBJ2-7; D is ambiguous. The V gene's germline CDR1 is SNHLY and CDR2 FYNNEI. Between the trimmed V and J ends, which lost 5 bases and 4 bases, there was a span of 12 bases. CDR3 length: 13 residues. The CDR3 protein is CASSPRTVYEQYV. CDR3 sequence (DNA): TGTGCCAGCAGTCCAAGGACGGTTTACGAGCAGTACGTC.

The V and J genes are TRBV7-8 and TRBJ2-5, with 12 positions matching TRBD1. This CDR3 has 17 residues. The trim removed 5 bases at V and 5 bases at J, leaving 12 bases unmatched. From germline, CDR1 is SGHVS and CDR2 FQNEAQ. CDR3 loop: CASSPQSRGTGGETQYF. CDR3 nucleotide sequence: TGTGCCAGCAGCCCTCAATCCCGGGGGACAGGGGGCGAGACCCAGTACTTC.